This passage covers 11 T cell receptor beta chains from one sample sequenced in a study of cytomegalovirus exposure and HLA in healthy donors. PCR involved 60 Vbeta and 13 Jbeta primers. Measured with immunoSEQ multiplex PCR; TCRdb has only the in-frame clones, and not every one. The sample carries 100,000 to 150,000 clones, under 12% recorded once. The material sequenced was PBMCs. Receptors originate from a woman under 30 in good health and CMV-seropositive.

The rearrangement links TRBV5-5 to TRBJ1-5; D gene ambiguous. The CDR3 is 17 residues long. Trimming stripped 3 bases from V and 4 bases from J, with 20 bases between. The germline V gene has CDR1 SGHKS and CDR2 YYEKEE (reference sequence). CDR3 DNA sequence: TGTGCCAGCAGCTCTACCGTGTCCCCAGAGGGAAATCAGCCCCAGCATTTT. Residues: CASSSTVSPEGNQPQHF.

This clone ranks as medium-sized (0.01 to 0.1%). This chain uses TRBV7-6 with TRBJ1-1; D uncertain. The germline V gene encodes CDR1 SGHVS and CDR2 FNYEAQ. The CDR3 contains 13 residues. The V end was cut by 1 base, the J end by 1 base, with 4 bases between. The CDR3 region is CASSLDRNTEAFF. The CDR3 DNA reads TGTGCCAGCAGCTTAGACAGGAACACTGAAGCTTTCTTT.

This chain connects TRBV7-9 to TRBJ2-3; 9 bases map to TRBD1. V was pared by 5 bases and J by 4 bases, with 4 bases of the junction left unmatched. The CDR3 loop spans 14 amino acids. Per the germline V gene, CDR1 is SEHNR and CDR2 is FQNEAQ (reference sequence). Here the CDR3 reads CASSTWTGADTQYF. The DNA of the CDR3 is TGTGCCAGCAGCACGTGGACAGGGGCAGATACGCAGTATTTT.

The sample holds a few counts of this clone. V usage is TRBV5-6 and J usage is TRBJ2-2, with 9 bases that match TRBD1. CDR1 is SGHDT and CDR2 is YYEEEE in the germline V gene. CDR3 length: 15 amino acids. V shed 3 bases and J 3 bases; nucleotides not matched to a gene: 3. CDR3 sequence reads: CASSSWTGDTGELFF. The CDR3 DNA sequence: TGTGCCAGCAGCTCTTGGACAGGGGACACCGGGGAGCTGTTTTTT. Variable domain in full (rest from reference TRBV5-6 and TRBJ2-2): DAGVTQSPTHLIKTRGQQVTLRCSPKSGHDTVSWYQQALGQGPQFIFQYYEEEERQRGNFPDRFSGHQFPNYSSELNVNALLLGDSALYLCASSSWTGDTGELFFGEGSRLTVL.

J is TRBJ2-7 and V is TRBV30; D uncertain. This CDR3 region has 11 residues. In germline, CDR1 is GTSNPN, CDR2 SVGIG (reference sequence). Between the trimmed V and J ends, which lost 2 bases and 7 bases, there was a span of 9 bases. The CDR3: CAWSRFGEQYF. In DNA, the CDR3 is TGTGCCTGGAGTAGGTTCGGGGAGCAGTACTTC.

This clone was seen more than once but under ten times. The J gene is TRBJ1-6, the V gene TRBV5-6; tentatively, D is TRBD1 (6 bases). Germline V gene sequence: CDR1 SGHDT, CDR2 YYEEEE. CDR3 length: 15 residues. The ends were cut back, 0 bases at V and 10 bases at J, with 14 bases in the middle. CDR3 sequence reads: CASSLGQGFVSPLHF. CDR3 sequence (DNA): TGTGCCAGCAGCTTGGGTCAGGGGTTTGTCTCACCCCTCCACTTT. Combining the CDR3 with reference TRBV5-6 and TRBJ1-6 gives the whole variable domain DAGVTQSPTHLIKTRGQQVTLRCSPKSGHDTVSWYQQALGQGPQFIFQYYEEEERQRGNFPDRFSGHQFPNYSSELNVNALLLGDSALYLCASSLGQGFVSPLHFGNGTRLTVT.

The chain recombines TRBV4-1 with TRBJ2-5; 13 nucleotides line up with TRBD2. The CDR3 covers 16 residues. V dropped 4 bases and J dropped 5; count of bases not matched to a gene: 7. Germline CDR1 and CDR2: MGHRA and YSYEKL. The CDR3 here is CASSRAGTSGTETQYF. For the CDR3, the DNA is TGCGCCAGCAGCCGGGCCGGGACTAGCGGGACGGAGACCCAGTACTTC.

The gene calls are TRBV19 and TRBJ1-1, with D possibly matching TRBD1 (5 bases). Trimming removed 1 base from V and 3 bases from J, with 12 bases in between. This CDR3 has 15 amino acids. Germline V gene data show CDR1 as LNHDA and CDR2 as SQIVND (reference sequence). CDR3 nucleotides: TGTGCCAGTAGTATAGGCAACAGGAGGGACACTGAAGCTTTCTTT. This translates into CASSIGNRRDTEAFF.

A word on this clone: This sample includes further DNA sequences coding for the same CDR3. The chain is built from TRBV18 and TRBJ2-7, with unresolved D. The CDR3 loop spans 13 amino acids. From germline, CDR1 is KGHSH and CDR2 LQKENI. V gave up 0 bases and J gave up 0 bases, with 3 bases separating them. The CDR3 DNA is TGTGCCAGCTCACCACCGAGCTCCTACGAGCAGTACTTC. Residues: CASSPPSSYEQYF.

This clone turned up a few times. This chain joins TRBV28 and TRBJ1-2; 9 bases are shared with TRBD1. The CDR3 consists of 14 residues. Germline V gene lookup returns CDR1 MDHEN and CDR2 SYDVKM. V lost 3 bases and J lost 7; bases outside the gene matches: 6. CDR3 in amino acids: CASSFRQGGVGYTF. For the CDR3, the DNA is TGTGCCAGCAGTTTTCGACAGGGGGGGGTTGGCTACACCTTC.

As DNA, the CDR3 is TGTGCCACATCAGCGGAGGTCTACGAGCAGTACTTC. This sequence encodes CATSAEVYEQYF. V and J are TRBV28 and TRBJ2-7; a weak D match, TRBD2 (5 bases). From germline, CDR1 is MDHEN and CDR2 SYDVKM. Trimming removed 10 bases at V and 3 bases at J, with 13 bases between. There are 12 residues in the CDR3.